A selection of T cell receptor beta chains follows, all from one sample in a study of beta chain features in type 1 diabetes. Profiling relied on immunoSEQ multiplex PCR, and the TCRdb table lists in-frame clones only, not all of them. The table has tens of thousands of clones, about 63% seen once. Sequenced material: stem cell memory CD4+ T cells from blood. These receptor sequences come from a middle-aged woman with type 1 diabetes. Each CDR3 is given with its conserved first and last residue. The D gene is left open where the match is weak. Clone size is shown for a subset of rows, as once, few, many or a class of expanded clone.

v_gene	d_gene	abundance	j_gene	CDR3aa	CDR3nt
TRBV27	TRBD1	-	TRBJ2-2	CASRYRGGTGELFF	TGTGCCAGCAGATACAGGGGCGGCACCGGGGAGCTGTTTTTT
TRBV28	-	-	TRBJ1-1	CASSSPSEAFF	TGTGCCAGCAGTTCTCCTTCTGAAGCTTTCTTT
TRBV19	TRBD1	once	TRBJ1-5	CTSSTPGDRDGSNQPQHF	TGTACCAGTAGTACCCCCGGGGACAGGGACGGCAGCAATCAGCCCCAGCATTTT
TRBV27	-	-	TRBJ2-2	CASSEGNTGELFF	TGTGCCAGCTCTGAGGGAAACACCGGGGAGCTGTTTTTT
TRBV7-8	-	once	TRBJ2-2	CASSLDRVPTGELFF	TGTGCCAGCAGCTTAGACAGGGTCCCAACCGGGGAGCTGTTTTTT
TRBV19	TRBD1	-	TRBJ2-1	CASSRGQCLYSSYNEQFF	TGTGCCAGTAGTCGGGGACAGTGCCTATATAGCTCCTACAATGAGCAGTTCTTC
TRBV9	TRBD2	-	TRBJ2-1	CASSVVPAGVWDEQFF	TGTGCCAGCAGCGTAGTACCAGCGGGAGTTTGGGATGAGCAGTTCTTC
TRBV7-2	-	once	TRBJ2-2	CASSLPRGDTGELFF	TGTGCCAGCAGCTTACCCCGAGGAGACACCGGGGAGCTGTTTTTT
TRBV2	-	-	TRBJ1-5	CASSEMRNQPQHF	TGTGCCAGCAGTGAAATGAGGAACCAGCCCCAGCATTTT
TRBV4-1	-	-	TRBJ1-3	CASSQETVNSGNTIYF	TGCGCCAGCAGCCAAGAGACAGTGAACTCTGGAAACACCATATATTTT
TRBV23-1	-	few	TRBJ1-5	CASSQSPTDRVSNQPQHF	TGCGCCAGCAGTCAATCGCCTACGGACAGAGTGAGCAATCAGCCCCAGCATTTT
TRBV19	-	-	TRBJ2-3	CASSFQGSTDTQYF	TGTGCCAGTAGTTTCCAGGGAAGCACAGATACGCAGTATTTT
TRBV6-6	TRBD1	-	TRBJ2-7	CASRTSRDRVYEQYF	TGTGCCAGCAGAACATCCCGGGACAGAGTCTACGAGCAGTACTTC
TRBV28	TRBD1	-	TRBJ2-7	CASSFPGTGLEQYF	TGTGCCAGCAGTTTTCCTGGGACAGGGCTCGAGCAGTACTTC
TRBV18	-	-	TRBJ1-3	CASSPVGESSGNTIYF	TGTGCCAGCTCACCTGTCGGGGAGAGCTCTGGAAACACCATATATTTT
TRBV5-3	TRBD2	-	TRBJ2-1	CASSFSGGGHEQFF	TGTGCCAGCAGCTTTAGCGGGGGTGGCCATGAGCAGTTCTTC
TRBV25-1	-	-	TRBJ1-2	CASSRGQGDYGYTF	TGTGCCAGCTCGCGGGGGCAAGGAGACTATGGCTACACCTTC
TRBV18	-	-	TRBJ1-6	CASSPLEGLDSPLHF	TGTGCCAGCTCACCACTAGAGGGATTGGATTCACCCCTCCACTTT
TRBV5-6	-	few	TRBJ2-3	CASSLVGGQGLADTQYF	TGTGCCAGCAGCTTGGTAGGGGGTCAGGGGTTAGCAGATACGCAGTATTTT
TRBV7-3	-	-	TRBJ2-2	CASSLFPDTNTGELFF	TGTGCCAGCAGCTTATTCCCAGATACGAACACCGGGGAGCTGTTTTTT
TRBV28	-	-	TRBJ2-1	CASSLQVISYNEQFF	TGTGCCAGCAGTTTACAGGTGATCTCCTACAATGAGCAGTTCTTC
TRBV5-4	TRBD1	-	TRBJ1-1	CASSLQGVITEAFF	TGTGCCAGCAGTTTGCAGGGGGTAATCACTGAAGCTTTCTTT
TRBV6-5	-	-	TRBJ2-3	CASSYSSGVGTDTQYF	TGTGCCAGCAGTTACTCTTCCGGGGTTGGCACAGATACGCAGTATTTT
TRBV7-2	-	-	TRBJ2-5	CASSRRGETQYF	TGTGCCAGCAGCCGCAGGGGCGAGACCCAGTACTTC
TRBV7-9	-	-	TRBJ1-5	CASSLGAGSNNQPQHF	TGTGCCAGCAGCTTAGGCGCTGGTTCCAACAATCAGCCCCAGCATTTT
TRBV27	-	-	TRBJ1-1	CASSTGENTEAFF	TGTGCCAGCAGTACCGGGGAGAACACTGAAGCTTTCTTT
TRBV11-1	TRBD1	-	TRBJ2-4	CASSLEGTGVKNIQYF	TGTGCCAGCAGCTTAGAGGGGACAGGGGTCAAAAACATTCAGTACTTC
TRBV6-6	TRBD2	-	TRBJ2-1	CASSYWTSGSYEQFF	TGTGCCAGCAGTTACTGGACTAGCGGGAGTTATGAGCAGTTCTTC
TRBV11-1	-	-	TRBJ1-2	CASSLGYDRDYGYTF	TGTGCCAGCAGCCTGGGCTACGACAGAGACTATGGCTACACCTTC
TRBV7-9	TRBD1	-	TRBJ2-7	CASSLQGENYEQYF	TGTGCCAGCAGCTTACAGGGGGAAAACTACGAGCAGTACTTC
TRBV28	-	-	TRBJ2-5	CASSIVQGGQETQYF	TGTGCCAGCAGTATAGTCCAGGGGGGACAAGAGACCCAGTACTTC
TRBV7-9	-	-	TRBJ1-4	CASSFPPDNLALNEKLFF	TGTGCCAGCAGTTTTCCCCCGGACAACCTGGCCCTTAATGAAAAACTGTTTTTT
TRBV7-8	-	-	TRBJ2-4	CASSLPRTPIPIAKNIQYF	TGTGCCAGCAGCTTACCCCGGACTCCAATCCCCATAGCCAAAAACATTCAGTACTTC
TRBV6-6	-	-	TRBJ1-1	CASSPHVNTEAFF	TGTGCCAGCAGTCCACACGTGAACACTGAAGCTTTCTTT
TRBV7-2	TRBD1	-	TRBJ1-5	CASSHGRTGGKEPQHF	TGTGCCAGCAGCCACGGGAGGACAGGGGGCAAGGAGCCCCAGCATTTT
TRBV5-6	-	once	TRBJ2-5	CASSFQEGTQYF	TGTGCCAGCAGCTTTCAGGAGGGGACCCAGTACTTC
TRBV10-3	-	few	TRBJ2-7	CAISVNTARTDSYEQYF	TGTGCCATCAGTGTTAACACGGCCAGGACTGATTCCTACGAGCAGTACTTC
TRBV5-4	TRBD1	once	TRBJ2-1	CASRRQGRGSYNEQFF	TGTGCCAGCAGAAGACAGGGGCGAGGCTCCTACAATGAGCAGTTCTTC
TRBV4-1	-	-	TRBJ1-5	CASSHSNGRGNQPQHF	TGCGCCAGCAGCCACTCTAATGGGAGGGGGAATCAGCCCCAGCATTTT
TRBV6-5	-	-	TRBJ2-7	CASSPDRTGYEQYF	TGTGCCAGCAGTCCCGATCGGACTGGCTACGAGCAGTACTTC
TRBV2	TRBD1	-	TRBJ1-1	CASRATGVGEAFF	TGTGCCAGCAGGGCGACAGGGGTGGGAGAGGCTTTCTTT
TRBV5-1	TRBD1	-	TRBJ1-1	CASGTGVLSEAFF	TGCGCCAGCGGGACAGGGGTCCTCTCCGAAGCTTTCTTT
TRBV7-9	TRBD1	-	TRBJ2-7	CASSLGTGPYEQYF	TGTGCCAGCAGCTTAGGGACAGGGCCCTACGAGCAGTACTTC
TRBV6-1	-	-	TRBJ1-5	CASSRRNQPQHF	TGTGCCAGCAGTCGCAGAAATCAGCCCCAGCATTTT
TRBV18	-	-	TRBJ1-1	CASSLGPWGEEAFF	TGTGCCAGCTCACTTGGCCCCTGGGGAGAGGAAGCTTTCTTT
TRBV5-1	TRBD1	-	TRBJ1-1	CASSLDTGGTEAFF	TGCGCCAGCAGCTTGGATACAGGGGGCACTGAAGCTTTCTTT
TRBV6-5	TRBD1	-	TRBJ2-7	CASSQHGQGSYEQYF	TGTGCCAGCAGTCAACATGGACAGGGGTCCTACGAGCAGTACTTC
TRBV28	-	-	TRBJ1-5	CASSFQVYQPQHF	TGTGCCAGCAGCTTTCAGGTATATCAGCCCCAGCATTTT